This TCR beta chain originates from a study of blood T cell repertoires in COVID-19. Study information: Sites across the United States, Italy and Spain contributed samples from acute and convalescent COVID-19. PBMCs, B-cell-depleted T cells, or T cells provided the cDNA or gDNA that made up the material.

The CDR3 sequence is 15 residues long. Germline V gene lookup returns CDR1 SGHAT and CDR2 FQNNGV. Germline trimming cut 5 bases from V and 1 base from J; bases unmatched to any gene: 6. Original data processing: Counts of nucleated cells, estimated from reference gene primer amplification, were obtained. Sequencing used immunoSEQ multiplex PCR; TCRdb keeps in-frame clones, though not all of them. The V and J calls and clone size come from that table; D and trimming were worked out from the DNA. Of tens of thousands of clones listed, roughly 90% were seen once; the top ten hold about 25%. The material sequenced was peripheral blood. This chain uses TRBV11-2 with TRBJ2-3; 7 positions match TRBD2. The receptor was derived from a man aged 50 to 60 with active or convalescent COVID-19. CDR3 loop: CASSNRGGGTDTQYF. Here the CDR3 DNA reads TGTGCCAGCAGCAATCGCGGGGGTGGCACAGATACGCAGTATTTT.